There are many counts of the clone carrying this T cell receptor beta chain. Its antigen is not identified. The CDR3 length is 15 residues. Looked up from germline, CDR1 is MDHEN and CDR2 is SYDVKM. Trimming left V 2 bases short and J 9 bases short, with 17 bases between. These data belong to a study of beta chain features in type 1 diabetes. Study summary: Across the samples, about 110,000,000 sorted cells were examined in total.

General study points: Type 1 diabetes patients had moderately but significantly shorter TCRB CDR3s in all four CD4+ subsets.

All of the isolated RNA was reverse transcribed, so expressed TCRB transcripts were sequenced. The table came from immunoSEQ multiplex PCR; TCRdb's copy has only in-frame clones and leaves some out. The sample lists about 650,000 clones, under 15% occurring once. Sequencing input: naive CD4+ T cells from blood. The clonotype was recovered from a man aged 25 to 40 with type 1 diabetes. The chain joins TRBV28 to TRBJ2-1; D could derive from TRBD1 or TRBD2 (5 bases each). This CDR3 is CASSLRTSGIGEQFF. In DNA, the CDR3 is TGTGCCAGCAGTTTAAGGACATCGGGAATCGGTGAGCAGTTCTTC.